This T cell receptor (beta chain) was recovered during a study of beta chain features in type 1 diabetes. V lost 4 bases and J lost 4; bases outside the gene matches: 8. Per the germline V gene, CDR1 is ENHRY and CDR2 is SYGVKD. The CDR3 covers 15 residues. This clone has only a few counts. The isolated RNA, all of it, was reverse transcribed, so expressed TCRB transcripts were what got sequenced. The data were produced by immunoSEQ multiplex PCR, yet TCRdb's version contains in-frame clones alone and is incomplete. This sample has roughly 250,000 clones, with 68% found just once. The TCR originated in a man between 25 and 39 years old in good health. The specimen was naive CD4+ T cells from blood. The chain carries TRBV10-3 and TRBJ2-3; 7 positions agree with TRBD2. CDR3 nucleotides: TGTGCCATCAGTGTAGGCGGGAGTCCTGCAGATACGCAGTATTTT. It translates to CAISVGGSPADTQYF.